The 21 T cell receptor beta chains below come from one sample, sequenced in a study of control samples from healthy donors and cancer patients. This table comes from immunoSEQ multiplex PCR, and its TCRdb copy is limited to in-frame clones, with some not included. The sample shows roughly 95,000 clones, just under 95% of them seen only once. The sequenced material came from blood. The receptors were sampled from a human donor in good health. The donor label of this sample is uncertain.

The CDR3 DNA sequence: TGTGCCAGCAGTGATGGCTCAGATACGCAGTATTTT. This translates into CASSDGSDTQYF. This chain connects TRBV2 to TRBJ2-3; D call uncertain. The CDR3 extends over 12 amino acids. The V end was cut by 3 bases, the J end by 4 bases, with 5 bases between. Germline V gene lookup returns CDR1 SNHLY and CDR2 FYNNEI. The full variable domain, rest sourced from reference TRBV2 and TRBJ2-3, is EPEVTQTPSHQVTQMGQEVILRCVPISNHLYFYWYRQILGQKVEFLVSFYNNEISEKSEIFDDQFSVERPDGSNFTLKIRSTKLEDSAMYFCASSDGSDTQYFGPGTRLTVL.

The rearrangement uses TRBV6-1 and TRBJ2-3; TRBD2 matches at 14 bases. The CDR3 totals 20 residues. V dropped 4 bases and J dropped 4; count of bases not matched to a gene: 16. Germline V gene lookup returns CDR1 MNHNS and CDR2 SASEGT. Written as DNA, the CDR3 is TGTGCCAGCAGTGCCAGACTAGCGGGGGGGTCTCTAGTTTCGTCAGATACGCAGTATTTT. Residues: CASSARLAGGSLVSSDTQYF.

The CDR3 sequence: CASSTRRGVGTGELFF. The DNA for the CDR3 is TGTGCCAGCAGCACCCGGCGGGGGGTCGGGACCGGGGAGCTGTTTTTT. The J gene is TRBJ2-2, the V gene TRBV3-1 (or the pseudogene TRBV3-2), with 8 bases lining up with TRBD2. V shed 5 bases and J 5 bases; nucleotides not matched to a gene: 10. This CDR3 region has 16 residues. Germline-derived CDR1 and CDR2 are LGHDT and YNNKEL (reference sequence).

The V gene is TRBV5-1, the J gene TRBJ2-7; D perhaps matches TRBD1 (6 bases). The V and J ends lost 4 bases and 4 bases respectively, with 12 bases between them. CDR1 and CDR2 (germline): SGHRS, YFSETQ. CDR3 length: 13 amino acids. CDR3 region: CASSPDRQYEQYF. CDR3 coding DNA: TGCGCCAGCAGCCCAGACAGGCAATACGAGCAGTACTTC.

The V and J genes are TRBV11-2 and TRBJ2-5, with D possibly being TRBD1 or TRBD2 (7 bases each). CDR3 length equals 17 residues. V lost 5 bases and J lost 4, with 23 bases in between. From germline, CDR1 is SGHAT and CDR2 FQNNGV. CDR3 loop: CASSQGGVLYRLETQYF. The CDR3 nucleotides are TGTGCCAGCAGCCAGGGGGGGGTATTATATCGGTTAGAGACCCAGTACTTC.

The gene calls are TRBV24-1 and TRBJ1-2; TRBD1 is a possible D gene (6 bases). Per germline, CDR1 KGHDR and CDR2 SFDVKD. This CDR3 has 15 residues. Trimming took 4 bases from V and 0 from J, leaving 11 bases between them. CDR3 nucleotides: TGTGCCACCAGTGACGCAAACAGGGCTAACTATGGCTACACCTTC. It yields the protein CATSDANRANYGYTF.

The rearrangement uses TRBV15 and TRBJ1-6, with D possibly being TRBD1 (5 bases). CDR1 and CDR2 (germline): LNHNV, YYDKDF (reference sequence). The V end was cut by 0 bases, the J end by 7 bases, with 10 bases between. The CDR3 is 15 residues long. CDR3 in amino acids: CATSRDFAGNSPLHF. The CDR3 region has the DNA TGTGCCACCAGCAGAGATTTTGCAGGGAATTCACCCCTCCACTTT.

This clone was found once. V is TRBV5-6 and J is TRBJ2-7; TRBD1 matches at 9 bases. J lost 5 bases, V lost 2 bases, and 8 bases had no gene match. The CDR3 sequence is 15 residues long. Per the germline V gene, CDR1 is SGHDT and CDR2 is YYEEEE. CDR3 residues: CASSFPGTGSNEQYF. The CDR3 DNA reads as TGTGCCAGCAGCTTTCCCGGGACAGGGAGTAACGAGCAGTACTTC.

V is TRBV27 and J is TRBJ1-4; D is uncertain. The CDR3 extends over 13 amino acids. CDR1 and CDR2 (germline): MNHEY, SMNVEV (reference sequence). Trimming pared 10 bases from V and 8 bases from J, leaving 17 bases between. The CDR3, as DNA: TGTGCCACCTCCCCGGGGTTCAGGGAAAAACTGTTTTTT. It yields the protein CATSPGFREKLFF.

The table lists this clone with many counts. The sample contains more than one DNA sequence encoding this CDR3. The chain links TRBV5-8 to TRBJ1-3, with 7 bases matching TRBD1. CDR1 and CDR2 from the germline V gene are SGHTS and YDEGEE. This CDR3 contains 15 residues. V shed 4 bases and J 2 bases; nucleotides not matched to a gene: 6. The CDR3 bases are TGTGCCAGCAGCAGCGACAGGGTGCCTGGAAACACCATATATTTT. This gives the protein CASSSDRVPGNTIYF.

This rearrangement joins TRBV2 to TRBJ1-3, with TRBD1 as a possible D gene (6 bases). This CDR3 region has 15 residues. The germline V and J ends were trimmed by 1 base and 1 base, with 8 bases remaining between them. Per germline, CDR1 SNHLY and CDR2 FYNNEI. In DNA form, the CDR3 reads TGTGCCAGCAGTGAAGTAACAGGGTCTGGAAACACCATATATTTT. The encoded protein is CASSEVTGSGNTIYF.

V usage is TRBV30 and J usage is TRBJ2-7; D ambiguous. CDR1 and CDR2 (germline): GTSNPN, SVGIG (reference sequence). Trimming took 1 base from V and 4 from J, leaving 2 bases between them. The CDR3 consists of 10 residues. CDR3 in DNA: TGTGCCTGGAGTGGTTACGAGCAGTACTTC. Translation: CAWSGYEQYF.

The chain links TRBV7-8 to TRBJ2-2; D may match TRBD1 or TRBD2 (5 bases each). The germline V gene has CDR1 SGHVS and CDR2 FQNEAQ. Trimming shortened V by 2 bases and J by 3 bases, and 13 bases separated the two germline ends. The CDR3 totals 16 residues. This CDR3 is CASSLRPGRDTGELFF. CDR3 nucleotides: TGTGCCAGCAGCTTAAGGCCAGGGCGGGACACCGGGGAGCTGTTTTTT.

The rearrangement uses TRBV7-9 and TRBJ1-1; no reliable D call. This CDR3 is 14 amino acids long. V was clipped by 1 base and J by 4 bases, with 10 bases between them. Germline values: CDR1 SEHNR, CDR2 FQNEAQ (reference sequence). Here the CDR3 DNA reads TGTGCCAGCAGCTTAGAGAGAAGGTCCACTGAAGCTTTCTTT. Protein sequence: CASSLERRSTEAFF.

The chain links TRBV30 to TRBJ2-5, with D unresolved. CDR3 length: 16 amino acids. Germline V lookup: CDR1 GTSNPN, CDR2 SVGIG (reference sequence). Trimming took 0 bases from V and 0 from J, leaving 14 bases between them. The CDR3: CAWSVGGAFYQETQYF. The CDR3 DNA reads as TGTGCCTGGAGTGTAGGCGGAGCGTTTTACCAAGAGACCCAGTACTTC.

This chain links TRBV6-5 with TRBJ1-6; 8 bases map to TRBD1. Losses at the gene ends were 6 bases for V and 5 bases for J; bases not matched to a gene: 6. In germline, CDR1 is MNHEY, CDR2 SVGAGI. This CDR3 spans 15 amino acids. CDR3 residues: CASRHRGVDNSPLHF. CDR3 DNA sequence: TGTGCCAGCAGACACAGGGGGGTAGATAATTCACCCCTCCACTTT.

The CDR3 region is CASSKNSGGQVGNTIYF. In nucleotides, the CDR3 is TGTGCCAGCAGCAAAAATTCGGGGGGACAAGTCGGAAACACCATATATTTT. The genes are TRBV21-1 and TRBJ1-3. TRBV21-1 is shown as a pseudogene. This CDR3 is built from 17 residues.

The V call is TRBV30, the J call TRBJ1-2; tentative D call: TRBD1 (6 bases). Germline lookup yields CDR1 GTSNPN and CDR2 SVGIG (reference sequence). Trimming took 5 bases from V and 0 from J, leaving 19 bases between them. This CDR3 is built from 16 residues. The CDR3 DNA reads TGTGCCTGGCGCCATCCCAAACAGGGAGCTAACTATGGCTACACCTTC. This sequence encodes CAWRHPKQGANYGYTF.

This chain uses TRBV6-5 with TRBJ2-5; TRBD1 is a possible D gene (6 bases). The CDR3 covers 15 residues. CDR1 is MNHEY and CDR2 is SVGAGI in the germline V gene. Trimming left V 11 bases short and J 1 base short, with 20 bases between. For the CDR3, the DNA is TGTGCCGGACAGAGTACAGGAGCACCCCAAGAGACCCAGTACTTC. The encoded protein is CAGQSTGAPQETQYF.

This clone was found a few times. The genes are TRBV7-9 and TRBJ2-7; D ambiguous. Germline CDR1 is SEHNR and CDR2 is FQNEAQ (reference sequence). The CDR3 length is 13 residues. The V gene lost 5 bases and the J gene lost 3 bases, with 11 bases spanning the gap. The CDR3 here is CASSPAPFYEQYF. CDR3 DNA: TGTGCCAGCAGCCCAGCACCCTTCTACGAGCAGTACTTC. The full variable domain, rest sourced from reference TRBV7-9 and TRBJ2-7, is DTGVSQNPRHKITKRGQNVTFRCDPISEHNRLYWYRQTLGQGPEFLTYFQNEAQLEKSRLLSDRFSAERPKGSFSTLEIQRTEQGDSAMYLCASSPAPFYEQYFGPGTRLTVT.

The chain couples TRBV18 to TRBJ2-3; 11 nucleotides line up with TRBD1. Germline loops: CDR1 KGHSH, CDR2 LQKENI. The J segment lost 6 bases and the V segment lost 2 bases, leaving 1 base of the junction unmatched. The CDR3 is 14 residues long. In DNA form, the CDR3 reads TGTGCCAGCTCACCAGGACAGGGGGCTGATACGCAGTATTTT. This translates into CASSPGQGADTQYF.